The rows below give T cell receptor beta chains drawn from one sample of a study of blood T cell repertoires in COVID-19. The table came from immunoSEQ multiplex PCR; TCRdb's copy has only in-frame clones and leaves some out. This sample has about 200,000 clones, with more than 75% found just once. Sequencing was performed on PBMCs or T cells enriched from blood (not recorded which). These receptors came from a man in his forties with acute COVID-19. The CDR3 runs from the conserved cysteine through the conserved F or W. Fields, in order: clone size, CDR3 length, V gene, D gene, J gene, CDR3 protein, CDR3 DNA. D genes are given only for firm matches. Not every row has a clone size; where given, it reads once, few, many or a size class.

.	15	TRBV5-4	TRBD1	TRBJ1-2	CASKPGGQGTSLHTF	TGTGCCAGCAAACCAGGGGGACAGGGGACTTCTCTACACACCTTC
few	13	TRBV30	.	TRBJ1-1	CAWSPLMNTEAFF	TGTGCCTGGAGCCCCCTAATGAACACTGAAGCTTTCTTT
.	16	TRBV7-2	TRBD1	TRBJ2-7	CASSLPTGWRSYEQYF	TGTGCCAGCAGCCTACCGACAGGGTGGAGGTCCTACGAGCAGTACTTC
.	15	TRBV5-1	.	TRBJ2-1	CASSLEEGPYNEQFF	TGCGCCAGCAGCTTGGAGGAGGGTCCGTACAATGAGCAGTTCTTC
.	13	TRBV5-4	TRBD2	TRBJ2-7	CASSLAGTYEQYF	TGTGCCAGCAGCTTAGCGGGGACCTACGAGCAGTACTTC
.	15	TRBV6-5	.	TRBJ2-7	CASSYSSPPQDEQYF	TGTGCCAGCAGTTACTCGTCTCCCCCCCAGGACGAGCAGTACTTC
.	16	TRBV19	.	TRBJ1-5	CASTPRGPISRQPQHF	TGTGCCAGTACCCCACGAGGCCCGATAAGTCGTCAGCCCCAGCATTTT
.	15	TRBV5-6	.	TRBJ2-1	CASSLSRWGKNEQFF	TGTGCCAGCAGCTTGAGTCGGTGGGGCAAGAATGAGCAGTTCTTC
.	14	TRBV5-1	TRBD1	TRBJ1-2	CASSLGQGDNGYTF	TGCGCCAGCAGCCTCGGACAGGGTGATAATGGCTACACCTTC
.	13	TRBV30	TRBD2	TRBJ2-4	CAWHRGGSDIQYF	TGTGCCTGGCATCGGGGGGGCTCTGACATTCAGTACTTC
few	13	TRBV29-1	.	TRBJ1-2	CSVVLLGGGGYTF	TGCAGCGTTGTCTTACTGGGTGGCGGTGGCTACACCTTC
.	15	TRBV6-6	.	TRBJ2-7	CASRSPTRYSYEQYF	TGTGCCAGCAGGAGTCCCACCCGGTATTCCTACGAGCAGTACTTC
.	16	TRBV12-1	.	TRBJ1-5	CASSKRRTGGNQPQHF	TGTGCCAGCAGCAAAAGGCGGACCGGGGGTAATCAGCCCCAGCATTTT
.	18	TRBV7-3	TRBD1	TRBJ2-2	CASSLTFGTGVSTGELFF	TGTGCCAGCAGCTTAACGTTTGGGACAGGGGTCTCCACCGGGGAGCTGTTTTTT
.	13	TRBV30	.	TRBJ1-6	CAWRQGGDSPLHF	TGTGCCTGGAGACAGGGTGGAGATTCACCCCTCCACTTT
.	14	TRBV3-1/TRBV3-2	.	TRBJ2-3	CASSQRQSTDTQYF	TGTGCCAGCAGCCAACGCCAGAGCACAGATACGCAGTATTTT
.	14	TRBV6-5	TRBD1	TRBJ1-4	CASSPGQGNEKLFF	TGTGCCAGCAGTCCGGGACAGGGGAATGAAAAACTGTTTTTT
.	14	TRBV21-1	.	TRBJ1-6	CASSRGGQNSPLHF	TGTGCCAGCAGCAGGGGGGGGCAGAATTCACCCCTCCACTTT
.	15	TRBV6-5	TRBD1	TRBJ2-3	CASSVTGDPTDTQYF	TGTGCCAGCAGCGTGACAGGGGACCCCACAGATACGCAGTATTTT
.	12	TRBV6-2/TRBV6-3	.	TRBJ2-1	CASSQDYNEQFF	TGTGCCAGCAGTCAGGATTACAATGAGCAGTTCTTC
.	14	TRBV5-6	.	TRBJ2-7	CASSLRAAAGEQYF	TGTGCCAGCAGCTTGAGGGCGGCGGCGGGAGAGCAGTACTTC
.	14	TRBV19	TRBD1	TRBJ2-7	CASSVGTAPSEQYF	TGTGCCAGTAGTGTCGGGACAGCCCCTTCCGAGCAGTACTTC
.	14	TRBV2	TRBD2	TRBJ2-1	CASRRTSGTNEQFF	TGTGCCAGCAGACGGACTAGCGGGACTAATGAGCAGTTCTTC
.	15	TRBV3-1/TRBV3-2	.	TRBJ1-5	CASSPGTRANQPQHF	TGTGCCAGCAGCCCCGGGACTCGTGCCAATCAGCCCCAGCATTTT
.	15	TRBV4-3	.	TRBJ2-7	CASSLSAVHSYEQYF	TGCGCCAGCAGCCTAAGCGCGGTACACTCCTACGAGCAGTACTTC
.	14	TRBV4-2	.	TRBJ1-2	CASSQARGNYGYTF	TGTGCCAGCAGCCAAGCACGGGGGAACTATGGCTACACCTTC
.	16	TRBV14	.	TRBJ2-1	CASSGDVRDPYNEQFF	TGTGCCAGCAGTGGCGACGTGCGGGACCCCTACAATGAGCAGTTCTTC
.	15	TRBV10-3	TRBD1	TRBJ1-1	CAISEETGDRTEAFF	TGTGCCATCAGTGAGGAGACAGGGGACCGTACTGAAGCTTTCTTT
once	12	TRBV12-3/TRBV12-4	.	TRBJ1-2	CASTPGRRGYTF	TGTGCCAGCACCCCTGGCCGGAGAGGCTACACCTTC
.	15	TRBV5-1	.	TRBJ2-1	CASSFTDSSYNEQFF	TGCGCCAGCAGCTTTACGGACAGCTCCTACAATGAGCAGTTCTTC
few	14	TRBV29-1	.	TRBJ1-6	CSVEYGELGSPLHF	TGCAGCGTTGAATATGGGGAGCTCGGATCACCCCTCCACTTT
.	14	TRBV2	.	TRBJ1-6	CASSGTFPLSPLHF	TGTGCCAGCAGTGGGACATTTCCACTTTCACCCCTCCACTTT
few	14	TRBV7-2	.	TRBJ1-4	CASSLVTVGEKLFF	TGTGCCAGCAGCTTAGTCACAGTCGGAGAAAAACTGTTTTTT